This TCR beta chain stems from a study of T cells expressing NK-cell markers. Study as a whole: Sequencing of TCR beta repertoires drew on sorted CD3+CD56+NKG2C+, CD3+CD56+NKG2C- and CD3+CD56-NKG2C+ T cells. Seven donors tested HCMV-seropositive and one tested seronegative among the eight sequenced.

With the 5' RACE reads reprocessed, TCRdb shows one record per CDR3 protein and no DNA. The repertoire table contains hundreds of thousands of distinct CDR3 sequences. General study results and limits: CD8+ T cells in a handful of donors included dominant NKG2C+ clonotypes at about 1.0-8%. The study found these clonotypes also leading the CD3+CD56-NKG2C+ fraction in a few donors.

With regard to this clonotype: Its antigen is not known.

CDR1 and CDR2 (germline): SQVTM, ANQGSEA. The CDR3 runs to 12 residues. The chain is built from TRBV29-1 and TRBJ1-2; the TCRdb call, TRBD1, lacks DNA for checking. The TCR was taken from a woman aged 18 to 75 in good health. The sample comprised blood T cells: a sorted CD56 or NKG2C T cell subset, CD4+ or CD8+ T cells, or bulk PBMC T cells (not recorded which). The CDR3 sequence: CSVGDSNYGYTF. Looking up the rest from reference TRBV29-1 and TRBJ1-2 gives the full variable domain: SAVISQKPSRDICQRGTSLTIQCQVDSQVTMMFWYRQQPGQSLTLIATANQGSEATYESGFVIDKFPISRPNLTFSTLTVSNMSPEDSSIYLCSVGDSNYGYTFGSGTRLTVV.